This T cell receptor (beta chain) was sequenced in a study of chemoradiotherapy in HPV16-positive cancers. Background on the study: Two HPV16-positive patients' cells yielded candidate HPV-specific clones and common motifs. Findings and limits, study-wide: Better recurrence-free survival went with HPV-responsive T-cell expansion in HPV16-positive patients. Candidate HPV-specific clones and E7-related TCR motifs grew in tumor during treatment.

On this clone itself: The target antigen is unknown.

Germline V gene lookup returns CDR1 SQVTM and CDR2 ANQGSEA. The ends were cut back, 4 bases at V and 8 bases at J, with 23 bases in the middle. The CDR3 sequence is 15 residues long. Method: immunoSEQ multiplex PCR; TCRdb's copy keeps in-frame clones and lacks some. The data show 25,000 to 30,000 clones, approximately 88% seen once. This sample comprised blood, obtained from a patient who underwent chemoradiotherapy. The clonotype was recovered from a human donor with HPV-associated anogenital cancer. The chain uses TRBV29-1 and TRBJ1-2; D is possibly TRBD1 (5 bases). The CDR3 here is CSVAVMRGGSKGYTF. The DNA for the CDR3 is TGCAGCGTTGCCGTGATGAGGGGTGGATCGAAGGGCTACACCTTC. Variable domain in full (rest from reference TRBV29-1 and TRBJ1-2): SAVISQKPSRDICQRGTSLTIQCQVDSQVTMMFWYRQQPGQSLTLIATANQGSEATYESGFVIDKFPISRPNLTFSTLTVSNMSPEDSSIYLCSVAVMRGGSKGYTFGSGTRLTVV.